Given below is one T cell receptor beta chain in context. Its antigen is still unknown. The CDR3 totals 18 residues. V shed 4 bases and J 0 bases; nucleotides not matched to a gene: 10. Germline CDR1 reads SGDLS; CDR2 reads YYNGEE. Naive CD8 cells comprised CD45RO-negative, CCR7-positively selected cells, excluding terminally differentiated effector memory CD45RA+ cells. This specimen comes from a study of shared clonotypes between healthy human individuals. Findings and caveats of the study: Clonotypes that were shared across a handful of donors made up approximately 5% of naive CD4 clonotypes.

Profiling relied on immunoSEQ multiplex PCR, and the TCRdb table lists in-frame clones only, not all of them. Of more than 2 million clones in the sample, about 95% are singletons; the top ten hold 0.9% to 1.3%. The TCR was taken from a young man in good health. Sequenced sample: naive CD8+ T cells sorted from blood. This chain connects TRBV9 to TRBJ2-6; 7 bases fit TRBD1. CDR3 amino acids: CASSYNTGASSGANVLTF. The CDR3 nucleotides are TGTGCCAGCAGCTATAATACAGGGGCGAGCTCTGGGGCCAACGTCCTGACTTTC.